The sequence of this T cell receptor beta chain was determined in a study of blood T cell repertoires in COVID-19. Study at large: Collection of acute and convalescent COVID-19 samples took place in the United States, Italy and Spain. PBMCs, B-cell-depleted T cells, or T cells were the source of the cDNA or gDNA that made up the material.

Germline CDR1 reads KGHSH; CDR2 reads LQKENI. The V gene lost 2 bases and the J gene lost 1 base, with 11 bases spanning the gap. This CDR3 has 15 residues. Methods used by the authors: Reference gene primer amplification gave nucleated cell count estimates. The repertoire was sequenced with immunoSEQ multiplex PCR; TCRdb's copy has only in-frame clones and lacks some. Clone size and V and J calls were adopted from that table, with D and trimming inferred from the DNA. The table has 95,000 to 150,000 clones, 75% to 85% seen once. Material for sequencing was peripheral blood. The rearrangement links TRBV18 to TRBJ1-1; maybe TRBD1 (6 bases). The sequence was collected from a man aged 35 to 55 with active or convalescent COVID-19. For the CDR3, the DNA is TGTGCCAGCTCACCAAGGACAGATCCGAACACTGAAGCTTTCTTT. This translates into CASSPRTDPNTEAFF.